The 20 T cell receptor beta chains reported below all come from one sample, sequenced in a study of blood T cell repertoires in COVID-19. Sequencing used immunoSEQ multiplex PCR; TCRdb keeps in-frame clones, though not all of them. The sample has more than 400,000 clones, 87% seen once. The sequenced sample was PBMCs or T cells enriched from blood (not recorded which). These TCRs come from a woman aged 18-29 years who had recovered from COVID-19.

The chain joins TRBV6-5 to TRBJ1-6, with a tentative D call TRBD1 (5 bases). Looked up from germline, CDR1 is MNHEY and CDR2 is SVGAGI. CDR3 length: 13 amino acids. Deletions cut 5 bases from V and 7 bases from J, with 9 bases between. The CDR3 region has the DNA TGTGCCAGCAGTATGGGGGGGAATTCACCCCTCCACTTT. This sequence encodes CASSMGGNSPLHF.

CDR3 residues: CASTQGSPAGTQYF. The CDR3 DNA sequence: TGTGCCAGTACCCAGGGTTCCCCAGCCGGTACGCAGTATTTT. The V call is TRBV19, the J call TRBJ2-3; tentatively, D is TRBD1 (5 bases). CDR3 length equals 14 residues. Trimming pared 7 bases from V and 8 bases from J, leaving 19 bases between. Germline V gene lookup returns CDR1 LNHDA and CDR2 SQIVND (reference sequence).

CDR3 bases: TGTGCCAGCAGCCTTCAGGGACTAGCGGGGGAGAACATTCAGTACTTC. Translation gives CASSLQGLAGENIQYF. The J gene is TRBJ2-4, the V gene TRBV5-4; 14 nucleotides line up with TRBD2. Germline CDR1 is SGHNT and CDR2 is YYREEE (reference sequence). This CDR3 region has 16 residues. V gave up 4 bases and J gave up 7 bases; unmatched junction bases: 7.

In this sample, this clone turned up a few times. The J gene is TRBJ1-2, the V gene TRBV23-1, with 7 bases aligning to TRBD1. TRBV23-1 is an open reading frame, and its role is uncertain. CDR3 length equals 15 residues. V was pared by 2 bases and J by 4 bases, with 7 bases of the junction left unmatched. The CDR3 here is CASSQIADRAYGYTF. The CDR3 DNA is TGCGCCAGCAGTCAAATCGCAGACAGGGCCTATGGCTACACCTTC.

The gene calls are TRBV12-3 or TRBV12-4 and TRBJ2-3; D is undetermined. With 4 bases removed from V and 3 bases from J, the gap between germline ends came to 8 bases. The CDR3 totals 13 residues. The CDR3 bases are TGTGCCAGCAGTTACTCCGGGACAGATACGCAGTATTTT. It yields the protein CASSYSGTDTQYF.

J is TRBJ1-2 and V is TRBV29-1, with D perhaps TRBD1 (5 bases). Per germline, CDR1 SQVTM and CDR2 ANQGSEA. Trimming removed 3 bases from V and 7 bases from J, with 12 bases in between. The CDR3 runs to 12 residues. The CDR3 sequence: CSVERGFGGYTF. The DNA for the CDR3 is TGCAGCGTTGAGCGGGGGTTTGGTGGCTACACCTTC. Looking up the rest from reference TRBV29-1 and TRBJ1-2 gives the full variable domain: SAVISQKPSRDICQRGTSLTIQCQVDSQVTMMFWYRQQPGQSLTLIATANQGSEATYESGFVIDKFPISRPNLTFSTLTVSNMSPEDSSIYLCSVERGFGGYTFGSGTRLTVV.

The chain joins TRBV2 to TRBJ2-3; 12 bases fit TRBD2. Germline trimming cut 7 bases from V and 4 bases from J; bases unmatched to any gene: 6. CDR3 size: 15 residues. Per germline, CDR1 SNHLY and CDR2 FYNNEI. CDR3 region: CASKDSSGGADTQYF. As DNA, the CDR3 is TGTGCCAGCAAGGACTCTAGCGGGGGGGCAGATACGCAGTATTTT.

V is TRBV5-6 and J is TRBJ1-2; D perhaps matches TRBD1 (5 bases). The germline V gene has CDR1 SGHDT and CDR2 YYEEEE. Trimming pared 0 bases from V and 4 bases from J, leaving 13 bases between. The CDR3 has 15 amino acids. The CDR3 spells CASSLDKGQIYGYTF. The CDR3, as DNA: TGTGCCAGCAGCTTGGATAAGGGGCAAATCTATGGCTACACCTTC.

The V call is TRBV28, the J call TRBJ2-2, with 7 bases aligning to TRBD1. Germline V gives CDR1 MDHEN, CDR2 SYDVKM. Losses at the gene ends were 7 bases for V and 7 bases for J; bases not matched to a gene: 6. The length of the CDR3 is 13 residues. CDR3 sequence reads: CASTQGGLGELFF. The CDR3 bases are TGTGCCAGCACACAAGGGGGCCTCGGGGAGCTGTTTTTT.

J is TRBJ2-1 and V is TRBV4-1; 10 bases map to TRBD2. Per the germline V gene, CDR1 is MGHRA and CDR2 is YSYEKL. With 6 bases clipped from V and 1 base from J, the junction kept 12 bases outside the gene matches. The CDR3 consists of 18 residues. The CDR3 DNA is TGCGCCAGCAGTCACAGCGGGGGGGCCATAGGGTCCTACAATGAGCAGTTCTTC. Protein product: CASSHSGGAIGSYNEQFF.

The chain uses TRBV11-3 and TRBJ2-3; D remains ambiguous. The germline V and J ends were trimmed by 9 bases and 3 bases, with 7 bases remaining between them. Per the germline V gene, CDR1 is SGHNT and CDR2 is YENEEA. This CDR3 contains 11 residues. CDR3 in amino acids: CARRPTDTQYF. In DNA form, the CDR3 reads TGTGCCAGGCGGCCGACAGATACGCAGTATTTT.

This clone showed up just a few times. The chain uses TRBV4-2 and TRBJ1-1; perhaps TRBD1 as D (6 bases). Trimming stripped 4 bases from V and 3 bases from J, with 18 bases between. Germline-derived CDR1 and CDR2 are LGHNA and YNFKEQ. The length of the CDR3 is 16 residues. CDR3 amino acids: CASSPGEGGQDTEAFF. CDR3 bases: TGTGCCAGCAGCCCAGGGGAGGGTGGTCAGGACACTGAAGCTTTCTTT.

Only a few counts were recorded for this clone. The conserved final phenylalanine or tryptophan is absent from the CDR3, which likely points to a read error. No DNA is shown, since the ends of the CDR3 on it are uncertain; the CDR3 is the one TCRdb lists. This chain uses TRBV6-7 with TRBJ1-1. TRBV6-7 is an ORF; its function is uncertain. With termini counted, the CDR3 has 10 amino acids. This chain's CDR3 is CASSYTPPLS.

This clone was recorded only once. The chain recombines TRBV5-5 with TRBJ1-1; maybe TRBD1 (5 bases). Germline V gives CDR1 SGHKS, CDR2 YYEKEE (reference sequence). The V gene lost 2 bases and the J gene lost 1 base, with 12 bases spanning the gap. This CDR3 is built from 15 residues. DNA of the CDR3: TGTGCCAGCAGCTTAGTGATAGGGGAGAACACTGAAGCTTTCTTT. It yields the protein CASSLVIGENTEAFF.

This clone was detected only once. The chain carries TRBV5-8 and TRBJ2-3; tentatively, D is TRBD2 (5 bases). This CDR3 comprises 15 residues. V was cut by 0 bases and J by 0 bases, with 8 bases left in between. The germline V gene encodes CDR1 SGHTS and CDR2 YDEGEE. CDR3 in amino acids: CASSLGRTSTDTQYF. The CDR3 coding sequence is TGTGCCAGCAGCTTGGGCCGGACTAGCACAGATACGCAGTATTTT.

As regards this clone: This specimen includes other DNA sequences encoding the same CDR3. The CDR3 DNA reads as TGTGCCAGCAGCCGACAGGGGTTGGGGGGCTACACCTTC. As protein: CASSRQGLGGYTF. This rearrangement joins TRBV3-1 (or the pseudogene TRBV3-2) to TRBJ1-2, with TRBD1 identical over 8 bases. Unmatched junction bases numbered 6, after V lost 4 bases and J lost 8 bases. The CDR3 length is 13 residues. CDR1 and CDR2 from the germline V gene are LGHDT and YNNKEL (reference sequence).

The CDR3 DNA follows: TGCGCCAGCAGCCAAGGTGTCCAGCGGGGCCAAGAGACCCAGTACTTC. Its translation is CASSQGVQRGQETQYF. The V gene is TRBV4-1, the J gene TRBJ2-5; 7 bases line up with TRBD2. The V and J ends lost 1 base and 1 base, in that order; junction bases with no gene match: 6. There are 16 residues in the CDR3. The germline CDR1 and CDR2 sequences are MGHRA and YSYEKL.

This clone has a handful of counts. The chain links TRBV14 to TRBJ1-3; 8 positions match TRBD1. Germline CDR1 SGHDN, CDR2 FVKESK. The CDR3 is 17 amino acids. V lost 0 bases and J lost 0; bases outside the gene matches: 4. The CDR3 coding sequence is TGTGCCAGCAGCCAAGATAGGGGACAGGCCTCTGGAAACACCATATATTTT. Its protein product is CASSQDRGQASGNTIYF.

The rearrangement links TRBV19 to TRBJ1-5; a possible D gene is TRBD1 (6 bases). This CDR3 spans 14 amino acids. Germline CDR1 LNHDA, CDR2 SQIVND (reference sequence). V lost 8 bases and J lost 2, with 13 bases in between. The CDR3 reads CASSRGQGNQPQHF. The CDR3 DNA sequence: TGTGCCAGTTCGAGGGGACAAGGCAATCAGCCCCAGCATTTT.

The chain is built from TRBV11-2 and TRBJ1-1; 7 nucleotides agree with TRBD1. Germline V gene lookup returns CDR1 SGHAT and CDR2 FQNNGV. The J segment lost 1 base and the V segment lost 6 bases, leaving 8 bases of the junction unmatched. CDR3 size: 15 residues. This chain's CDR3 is CASRLQGGANTEAFF. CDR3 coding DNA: TGTGCCAGCAGACTCCAGGGGGGAGCGAACACTGAAGCTTTCTTT.